This TCR beta chain was retrieved from a study of T cell repertoires in aging, cancer and after chemotherapy. Overall study: Healthy donor repertoires were recorded over several months to years and showed clear clonal overlap.

Peripheral blood genomic DNA, not sorted cells or RNA, was the template. TRB rearrangements spanning V, D and J were amplified using mixed TRB-A/B primers. TCRdb passed the multiplex PCR reads through MiXCR, listing each CDR3 protein once. The profile shows 9,900 or so distinct CDR3 sequences, about 30% of them singletons. Study conclusions and caveats: Age-matched healthy donors had significantly more diverse, less clonal blood TCR repertoires than untreated cancer patients. Loss of evenness, beyond lost richness, contributed to age-related TCR diversity decline in cancer patients.

The germline V and J ends were trimmed by 1 base and 0 bases, with 7 bases remaining between them. The CDR3 has 14 amino acids. Per the germline V gene, CDR1 is SQVTM and CDR2 is ANQGSEA. In the case of this clonotype: Antigen unknown.

The receptor was isolated from a human donor in good health. The donor label of this sample is uncertain. The specimen sequenced was blood. This chain uses TRBV29-1 with TRBJ2-4; D is undetermined. The CDR3 DNA sequence: TGCAGCGTTGAAGGTGACCTAGCCAAAAACATTCAGTACTTC. Translated, it gives CSVEGDLAKNIQYF.